The 7 T cell receptor beta chains below come from one sample, sequenced in a study of PD-1 blockade in classical Hodgkin lymphoma. Measured with immunoSEQ multiplex PCR; TCRdb has only the in-frame clones, and not every one. The sample gives 75,000 to 100,000 clones, around four fifths of which show up once; more than 9% is in the top ten. Relapses following autologous stem cell transplantation were seen in all patients, with brentuximab vedotin exposure varying. This specimen consisted of peripheral blood mononuclear cells (PBMCs), obtained at baseline. Receptor source: a human donor with classical Hodgkin lymphoma.

This clone was counted once. V and J are TRBV28 and TRBJ2-7, with D unclear. The ends were cut back, 6 bases at V and 1 base at J, with 10 bases in the middle. The germline V gene encodes CDR1 MDHEN and CDR2 SYDVKM. This CDR3 contains 13 residues. The CDR3 sequence is CASRIDSSYEQYF. The CDR3 region has the DNA TGTGCCAGCAGGATAGACTCTTCCTACGAGCAGTACTTC.

This clone has a single count. The J gene is TRBJ2-1, the V gene TRBV10-2; TRBD2 agrees at 7 bases. After removal of 6 bases from V and 4 bases from J, the junction contained 12 bases not matched to a gene. The CDR3 is 16 amino acids. The germline CDR1 and CDR2 sequences are WSHSY and SAAADI. The CDR3 nucleotides read TGCGCCAGCAGCTTGATGGGGGAGGGCCGTTACAATGAGCAGTTCTTC. It encodes CASSLMGEGRYNEQFF.

The rearrangement links TRBV9 to TRBJ2-1, with 14 bases identical to TRBD2. The CDR3 runs to 17 residues. J gave up 9 bases and V 4 bases, and 12 bases lay outside the gene matches. CDR1 and CDR2 from the germline V gene are SGDLS and YYNGEE. Here the CDR3 reads CASSTLATSGRAGEQFF. In DNA, the CDR3 is TGTGCCAGCAGCACATTGGCGACTAGCGGGAGGGCCGGTGAGCAGTTCTTC.

This chain links TRBV6-6 with TRBJ2-1; TRBD2 matches at 13 bases. Germline CDR1 is MNHNY and CDR2 is SVGAGI (reference sequence). This CDR3 spans 15 amino acids. V shed 6 bases and J 7 bases; nucleotides not matched to a gene: 6. In DNA form, the CDR3 reads TGTGCCAGCAGCAGAACTAGCGGGAGGGTAAATGAGCAGTTCTTC. Its protein is CASSRTSGRVNEQFF.

The gene calls are TRBV7-9 and TRBJ2-5; the D gene is possibly TRBD2 (6 bases). Germline assignment: CDR1 SEHNR and CDR2 FQNEAQ (reference sequence). With 6 bases removed from V and 1 base from J, the gap between germline ends came to 12 bases. The CDR3 covers 14 residues. The CDR3 DNA follows: TGTGCCAGCAGGGAGGGGCAGCCCCAAGAGACCCAGTACTTC. Translating it yields CASREGQPQETQYF. Variable domain in full (rest from reference TRBV7-9 and TRBJ2-5): DTGVSQNPRHKITKRGQNVTFRCDPISEHNRLYWYRQTLGQGPEFLTYFQNEAQLEKSRLLSDRFSAERPKGSFSTLEIQRTEQGDSAMYLCASREGQPQETQYFGPGTRLLVL.

The rearrangement joins TRBV19 to TRBJ2-1; D not resolved. Germline V gives CDR1 LNHDA, CDR2 SQIVND (reference sequence). Deletions cut 5 bases from V and 7 bases from J, with 9 bases between. The CDR3 spans 12 residues. CDR3 loop: CASSQSQNEQFF. The CDR3 coding sequence is TGTGCCAGTAGTCAAAGCCAGAATGAGCAGTTCTTC.

The genes are TRBV5-1 and TRBJ2-7; 7 positions agree with TRBD1. The length of the CDR3 is 13 residues. J was trimmed by 3 bases and V by 3 bases; bases with no gene match: 3. Per germline, CDR1 SGHRS and CDR2 YFSETQ. CDR3 sequence reads: CASSWTGDYEQYF. DNA of the CDR3: TGCGCCAGCAGCTGGACAGGAGACTACGAGCAGTACTTC.